The T cell receptor beta chain under discussion was sequenced for a study of radiotherapy plus CTLA-4 blockade in lung cancer. Study overall: Overall, 18% of patients showed an objective response, while 25% to 35% attained disease control.

This clone was seen just once. The table came from immunoSEQ multiplex PCR; TCRdb's copy has only in-frame clones and leaves some out. In the table there are fewer than 70,000 clones, around 80% of which are singletons. Sequencing used peripheral blood, obtained from a patient treated with radiotherapy plus ipilimumab. The clonotype was recovered from a human donor with non-small cell lung cancer who had a complete response to radiotherapy plus ipilimumab.

In DNA form, the CDR3 reads TGTGCCACCAGCAGAGGTCAGGGGGCAGATGAGCAGTTCTTC. It specifies CATSRGQGADEQFF. The chain employs TRBV15 and TRBJ2-1; TRBD1 matches at 8 bases. The V gene's germline CDR1 is LNHNV and CDR2 YYDKDF (reference sequence). Losses at the gene ends were 1 base for V and 8 bases for J; bases not matched to a gene: 4. CDR3 size: 14 residues.